The clone carrying this T cell receptor (beta chain) came up a few times. This could be a read error, since a much larger clone is one nucleotide away. The sample originates from a study of tumor and adjacent non-tumor tissue in lung cancer. Across the study: There were some 11 adenocarcinoma, a couple of squamous cell carcinoma and 1 small cell lung cancer cases.

This sample's RNA came from whole unsorted tissue. The ends lost 6 bases at V and 14 bases at J; junction bases unmatched: 12. The CDR3 has 14 residues. Germline assignment: CDR1 SQVTM and CDR2 ANQGSEA. A modified ARM-PCR protocol with three rounds of nested PCR amplified TCRbeta. A single record per CDR3 protein comes from TCRdb applying MiXCR to the multiplex PCR reads. The sample holds around 210,000 distinct CDR3 sequences, 70% to 75% seen once. This sequence originates from a man in his sixties with non-small cell lung cancer. Sequencing used lung tumor tissue. V usage is TRBV29-1 and J usage is TRBJ2-1, with 14 bases that match TRBD2. The CDR3 here is CSVVMTSGRGSEFF. DNA of the CDR3: TGCAGCGTAGTGATGACTAGCGGGAGGGGCTCCGAGTTCTTC.